The T cell receptor (beta chain) described here comes from a study of blood T cell repertoires in COVID-19. On the study more broadly: Sites in the United States, Italy and Spain provided acute and convalescent COVID-19 samples. The cDNA or gDNA used as material had been derived from T cells, B-cell-depleted T cells, or PBMCs.

Authors' analysis steps: Using reference gene primer amplification, nucleated cell counts were estimated. Here immunoSEQ multiplex PCR was the method, and the copy in TCRdb shows in-frame clones only, minus some. V and J calls and clone size follow that table, whereas D and trimming were derived from the DNA. In the table there are more than 85,000 clones, roughly 84% of which are singletons. Material for sequencing was peripheral blood. The receptor was derived from a human donor in a cohort sampled during active COVID-19.

The CDR3 here is CASSRGQGANTIYF. CDR3 DNA sequence: TGTGCCAGTAGTAGGGGACAGGGGGCAAACACCATATATTTT. This chain connects TRBV19 to TRBJ1-3, with TRBD1 matching 12 bases. The CDR3 covers 14 residues. V shed 4 bases, J shed 6 bases, and the junction held 1 base outside the gene matches. Per germline, CDR1 LNHDA and CDR2 SQIVND (reference sequence). The whole variable domain, remainder taken from reference TRBV19 and TRBJ1-3, is DGGITQSPKYLFRKEGQNVTLSCEQNLNHDAMYWYRQDPGQGLRLIYYSQIVNDFQKGDIAEGYSVSREKKESFPLTVTSAQKNPTAFYLCASSRGQGANTIYFGEGSWLTVV.